A selection of T cell receptor beta chains follows, all from one sample in a study of graft-versus-host responses after intestinal transplantation. Libraries were prepared by immunoSEQ multiplex PCR; TCRdb keeps only in-frame clonotypes and omits some of them. The table lists over 65,000 clones, roughly 90% of them singletons. Sample: PBMCs, taken 98 days after intestinal transplantation. These receptors came from a human patient who received an intestinal transplant, so some T cells may come from the graft donor. Both conserved end residues are part of each CDR3. D genes are given only for firm matches. Only some rows state a clone size, as once, few, many or a class for expanded clones.

D gene	V gene	clone size	CDR3 length	J gene	CDR3 protein	CDR3 DNA
-	TRBV15	-	15	TRBJ1-1	CATSTLDGMNTEAFF	TGTGCCACCAGCACCCTGGACGGAATGAACACTGAAGCTTTCTTT
-	TRBV7-9	-	15	TRBJ2-5	CASSATRDLQETQYF	TGTGCCAGCAGCGCAACCCGGGACCTTCAAGAGACCCAGTACTTC
-	TRBV2	once	17	TRBJ1-4	CASSGTPGEGRGEKLFF	TGTGCCAGCAGTGGTACCCCCGGGGAGGGGCGAGGAGAAAAACTGTTTTTT
TRBD2	TRBV11-1	-	15	TRBJ2-1	CASSLSAGVLDEQFF	TGTGCCAGCAGCTTATCAGCGGGAGTTCTCGATGAGCAGTTCTTC
TRBD1	TRBV4-1	-	17	TRBJ2-1	CASSGRIRQGNGDEQFF	TGCGCCAGCAGCGGCCGTATCAGACAGGGCAACGGTGATGAGCAGTTCTTC
-	TRBV4-1	-	15	TRBJ1-2	CASSQIPRGGYGYTF	TGCGCCAGCAGCCAGATCCCGAGGGGGGGCTATGGCTACACCTTC
TRBD2	TRBV2	-	13	TRBJ2-7	CASSGLATYEQYF	TGTGCCAGCAGTGGACTAGCGACCTACGAGCAGTACTTC
TRBD2	TRBV7-3	-	12	TRBJ2-3	CASSFREGTQYF	TGTGCCAGCAGCTTTAGGGAGGGTACGCAGTATTTT
TRBD2	TRBV5-4	once	12	TRBJ2-7	CASSSGLAEQYF	TGTGCCAGCAGCTCGGGACTAGCCGAGCAGTACTTC
-	TRBV6-1	once	14	TRBJ1-1	CASSEGWLNTEAFF	TGTGCCAGCAGTGAAGGATGGTTGAACACTGAAGCTTTCTTT